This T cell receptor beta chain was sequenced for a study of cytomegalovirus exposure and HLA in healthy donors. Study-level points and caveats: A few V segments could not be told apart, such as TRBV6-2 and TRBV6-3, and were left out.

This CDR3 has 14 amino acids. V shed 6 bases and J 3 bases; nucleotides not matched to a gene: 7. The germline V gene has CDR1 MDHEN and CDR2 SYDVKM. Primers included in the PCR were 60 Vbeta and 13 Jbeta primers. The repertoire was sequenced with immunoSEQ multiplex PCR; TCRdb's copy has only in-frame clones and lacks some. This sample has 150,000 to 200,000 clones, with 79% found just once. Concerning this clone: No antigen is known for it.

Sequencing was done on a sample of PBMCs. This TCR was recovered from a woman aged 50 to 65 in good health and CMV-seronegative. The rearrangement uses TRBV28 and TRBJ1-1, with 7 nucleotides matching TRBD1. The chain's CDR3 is CASRRQGTDTEAFF. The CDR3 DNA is TGTGCCAGCAGAAGACAGGGAACGGACACTGAAGCTTTCTTT.